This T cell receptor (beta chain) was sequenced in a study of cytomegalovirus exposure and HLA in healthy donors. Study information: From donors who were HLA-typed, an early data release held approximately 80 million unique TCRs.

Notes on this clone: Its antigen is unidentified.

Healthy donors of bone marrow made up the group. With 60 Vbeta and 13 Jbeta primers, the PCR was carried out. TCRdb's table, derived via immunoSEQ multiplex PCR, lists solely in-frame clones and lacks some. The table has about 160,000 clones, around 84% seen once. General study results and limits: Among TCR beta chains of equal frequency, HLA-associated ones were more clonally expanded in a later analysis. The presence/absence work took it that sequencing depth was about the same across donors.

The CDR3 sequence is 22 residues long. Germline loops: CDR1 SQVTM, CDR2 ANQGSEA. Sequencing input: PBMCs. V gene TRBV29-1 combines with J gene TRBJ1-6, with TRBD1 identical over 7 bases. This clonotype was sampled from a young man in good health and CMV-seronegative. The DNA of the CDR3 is TGCAACGTGCGGTACAGGGGCCGCTTACCGGGTAGATCGAGCTCCTATAATTCACCCCTCCACTTT. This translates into CNVRYRGRLPGRSSSYNSPLHF.